These T cell receptor beta chains were read from a single sample in a study of T-cell reconstitution after alpha-beta-depleted transplantation in children. TCRdb processed the PCR reads anew with MiXCR; each CDR3 protein has one entry. The sample consists of about 980,000 distinct CDR3 sequences, about 29% of them appearing once. The sample here was PBMCs, mostly from graft donor cells, taken 360 days after TCRalphabeta/CD19-depleted stem cell transplant. The receptors originated from a boy younger than two who had a stem cell transplant for SCID, so the T cells may come from the graft donor. Both conserved end residues are part of each CDR3. Each record gives: clone size, D gene, V gene, J gene, CDR3 protein, CDR3 DNA. The D gene is left open where the match is weak. Not every row has a clone size; where given, it reads once, few, many or a size class.

-,-,TRBV2,TRBJ2-2,CASSEKLASGELFF,TGTGCCAGCAGTGAAAAACTAGCCTCCGGGGAGCTGTTTTTT
-,TRBD1,TRBV12-3/TRBV12-4,TRBJ2-7,CASSPPRDRASYEQYF,TGTGCCAGCAGTCCTCCCCGGGACAGGGCCTCCTACGAGCAGTACTTC
-,TRBD2,TRBV28,TRBJ2-1,CASSLLGRGKSYNEQFF,TGTGCCAGCAGTTTATTAGGGAGGGGAAAGTCCTACAATGAGCAGTTCTTC
-,TRBD2,TRBV27,TRBJ2-1,CASSLGASGSAYNEQFF,TGTGCCAGCAGTTTAGGAGCTAGCGGGAGCGCCTACAATGAGCAGTTCTTC
-,TRBD2,TRBV28,TRBJ2-1,CASSIRTSVNEQFF,TGTGCCAGCAGTATCCGGACTAGCGTCAATGAGCAGTTCTTC
-,-,TRBV4-1,TRBJ1-1,CASSHLTTENTEAFF,TGCGCCAGCAGCCACTTGACGACTGAGAACACTGAAGCTTTCTTT
few,TRBD2,TRBV6-1,TRBJ2-7,CASRRVGRGATYEQYF,TGTGCCAGCAGGCGCGTTGGGCGGGGGGCCACCTACGAGCAGTACTTC
-,TRBD1,TRBV12-5,TRBJ2-1,CASGADRGPTRVSNEQFF,TGTGCTAGTGGTGCCGACAGGGGCCCAACCAGGGTTAGCAATGAGCAGTTCTTC
-,-,TRBV6-2/TRBV6-3,TRBJ2-5,CASTRTSLRAETQYF,TGTGCCAGCACCCGAACGTCCCTGCGGGCAGAGACCCAGTACTTC
-,-,TRBV18,TRBJ2-5,CASSPVRTSLGTQYF,TGTGCCAGCTCACCAGTAAGGACTTCCCTGGGGACCCAGTACTTC
few,TRBD1,TRBV6-1,TRBJ1-3,CASTIDRAPGNTIYF,TGTGCCAGCACCATCGACAGGGCGCCTGGAAACACCATATATTTT
-,TRBD2,TRBV9,TRBJ2-2,CASSGSGDTGELFF,TGTGCCAGCAGCGGTAGCGGGGACACCGGGGAGCTGTTTTTT
few,-,TRBV27,TRBJ2-3,CASRRDLYSPSTDTQYF,TGTGCCAGCAGACGGGACCTATACTCCCCGAGCACAGATACGCAGTATTTT
-,TRBD1,TRBV20-1,TRBJ1-3,CSASRTGGNTIYF,TGCAGTGCTAGCCGGACAGGGGGAAACACCATATATTTT
few,-,TRBV20-1,TRBJ1-1,CSASHSGEIMNTEAFF,TGCAGTGCTTCTCATTCGGGGGAGATCATGAACACTGAAGCTTTCTTT
-,-,TRBV12-3/TRBV12-4,TRBJ1-1,CASRLMAWGTEAFF,TGTGCCAGCAGACTCATGGCTTGGGGCACTGAAGCTTTCTTT
few,-,TRBV5-1,TRBJ1-3,CASSPDIPSGNTIYF,TGCGCCAGCAGCCCGGACATTCCGAGCGGAAACACCATATATTTT
-,TRBD1,TRBV7-8,TRBJ2-7,CASSLALLQGALTYEQYF,TGTGCCAGCAGCTTAGCCCTCTTACAGGGGGCCCTAACCTACGAGCAGTACTTC
-,-,TRBV5-4,TRBJ2-1,CASSFQGPDYNEQFF,TGTGCCAGCAGCTTCCAGGGTCCTGATTACAATGAGCAGTTCTTC
few,-,TRBV24-1,TRBJ2-3,CATSPRDFETDTQYF,TGTGCCACCAGTCCTAGGGACTTCGAGACAGATACGCAGTATTTT
-,TRBD1,TRBV5-1,TRBJ2-2,CASSLGGTVNTGELFF,TGCGCCAGCAGCTTGGGGGGGACAGTCAACACCGGGGAGCTGTTTTTT
-,TRBD1,TRBV6-5,TRBJ2-3,CASRDRRTDTQYF,TGTGCCAGCCGGGACAGGCGCACAGATACGCAGTATTTT
-,-,TRBV19,TRBJ2-1,CASSMGMKQFF,TGTGCCAGTAGTATGGGGATGAAGCAGTTCTTC
-,TRBD1,TRBV12-3/TRBV12-4,TRBJ1-1,CASSFVGGSEAFF,TGTGCCAGCAGTTTTGTAGGGGGCTCTGAAGCTTTCTTT
few,TRBD1,TRBV30,TRBJ1-2,CAWSAGQGDYGYTF,TGTGCCTGGAGCGCGGGACAGGGGGACTATGGCTACACCTTC
few,-,TRBV29-1,TRBJ2-7,CSVAGDTWEQYF,TGCAGCGTTGCCGGGGACACCTGGGAGCAGTACTTC
few,-,TRBV7-8,TRBJ2-1,CASSLGILRDHDNEQFF,TGTGCCAGCAGCTTAGGGATCCTCCGGGACCACGACAATGAGCAGTTCTTC
many,-,TRBV6-5,TRBJ1-4,CASSYSIQGFNEKLFF,TGTGCCAGCAGTTACTCGATCCAGGGGTTTAATGAAAAACTGTTTTTT
few,TRBD1,TRBV20-1,TRBJ2-5,CSARITGGQETQYF,TGCAGTGCTAGAATCACAGGGGGCCAAGAGACCCAGTACTTC
-,-,TRBV4-1,TRBJ1-2,CASSQIHRGANYGYTF,TGCGCCAGCAGCCAAATTCATCGGGGAGCTAACTATGGCTACACCTTC
few,TRBD1,TRBV5-1,TRBJ2-1,CASSVTGESYNEQFF,TGCGCCAGCAGCGTAACAGGGGAGTCCTACAATGAGCAGTTCTTC
few,-,TRBV3-1,TRBJ2-1,CASSQGSWESYNEQFF,TGTGCCAGCAGCCAAGGGTCCTGGGAATCCTACAATGAGCAGTTCTTC
few,-,TRBV6-1,TRBJ2-1,CASTNSFPSYNEQFF,TGTGCCAGCACAAACTCTTTCCCCTCCTACAATGAGCAGTTCTTC
few,TRBD2,TRBV12-3/TRBV12-4,TRBJ2-1,CASTPMLGGSNSYNEQFF,TGTGCCAGCACCCCTATGCTGGGGGGGTCAAACTCCTACAATGAGCAGTTCTTC
-,TRBD1,TRBV5-1,TRBJ2-2,CASSPGTGVGTGELFF,TGCGCCAGCAGTCCTGGGACAGGGGTCGGCACCGGGGAGCTGTTTTTT
-,-,TRBV3-1,TRBJ1-2,CASSPSGRAYGYTF,TGTGCCAGCAGCCCTAGCGGCAGGGCCTATGGCTACACCTTC
few,-,TRBV4-3,TRBJ2-2,CASSQASGTPALTGELFF,TGCGCCAGCAGCCAAGCGTCCGGGACACCGGCCTTAACCGGGGAGCTGTTTTTT
-,-,TRBV3-1,TRBJ1-1,CASSRLGVRTEAFF,TGTGCCAGCAGCAGGCTCGGGGTGCGCACTGAAGCTTTCTTT
-,-,TRBV20-1,TRBJ2-1,CSARLGGGGTYNEQFF,TGCAGTGCTAGACTGGGGGGCGGGGGCACCTACAATGAGCAGTTCTTC
few,TRBD2,TRBV6-1,TRBJ2-2,CASTRGTTNTGELFF,TGTGCCAGCACTCGGGGGACTACCAACACCGGGGAGCTGTTTTTT
once,-,TRBV15,TRBJ2-3,CATGDQSTDTQYF,TGTGCCACTGGGGACCAGAGCACAGATACGCAGTATTTT
-,-,TRBV6-2/TRBV6-3,TRBJ1-2,CASSPGLANYGYTF,TGTGCCAGCAGCCCGGGACTGGCTAACTATGGCTACACCTTC
many,-,TRBV11-2,TRBJ2-7,CASSLEAGSYEQYF,TGTGCCAGCAGCTTAGAAGCAGGGTCTTACGAGCAGTACTTC
few,-,TRBV24-1,TRBJ2-2,CATSDSVSPHANTGELFF,TGTGCCACCAGTGATTCGGTTTCGCCTCACGCGAACACCGGGGAGCTGTTTTTT
-,-,TRBV2,TRBJ2-7,CAITGGQGTYEQYF,TGTGCCATCACGGGAGGACAGGGAACCTACGAGCAGTACTTC
few,-,TRBV2,TRBJ1-6,CASTHEVGFKGSPLHF,TGTGCCAGCACCCACGAGGTGGGGTTTAAAGGGTCACCCCTCCACTTT
-,-,TRBV28,TRBJ2-7,CASSTRGRIYKQYF,TGTGCCAGCAGTACTCGCGGACGGATCTACAAGCAGTACTTC
few,TRBD1,TRBV7-9,TRBJ2-7,CASSFRRDRDEQYF,TGTGCCAGCAGCTTTCGCCGGGACAGGGACGAGCAGTACTTC
-,-,TRBV20-1,TRBJ2-1,CSAQAGGMSSYNEQFF,TGCAGTGCCCAAGCTGGGGGTATGAGCTCCTACAATGAGCAGTTCTTC
few,TRBD2,TRBV20-1,TRBJ2-3,CSARVLRLSGGYTDTQYF,TGCAGTGCTAGGGTCCTTCGCCTTAGCGGGGGTTACACAGATACGCAGTATTTT
few,-,TRBV6-5,TRBJ2-2,CASSSKPGQPTGELFF,TGTGCCAGCAGTTCCAAACCGGGACAACCCACCGGGGAGCTGTTTTTT
-,-,TRBV7-9,TRBJ2-1,CASSLARTPSSYNEQFF,TGTGCCAGCAGCTTAGCGCGAACCCCGAGCTCCTACAATGAGCAGTTCTTC
-,-,TRBV12-3/TRBV12-4,TRBJ2-1,CASRPTTGISSQFF,TGTGCCAGCAGACCTACTACAGGGATTTCTAGTCAGTTCTTC
once,-,TRBV18,TRBJ2-7,CASSPPNRAGISYEQYF,TGTGCCAGCTCACCACCGAATCGGGCAGGGATTTCCTACGAGCAGTACTTC
-,-,TRBV10-3,TRBJ2-5,CATSWGGGETQYF,TGTGCCACCAGCTGGGGAGGCGGGGAGACCCAGTACTTC
few,-,TRBV3-1,TRBJ2-4,CASSHGVAKNIQYF,TGTGCCAGCAGCCACGGGGTCGCCAAAAACATTCAGTACTTC
-,-,TRBV20-1,TRBJ2-3,CSARDPSGALTDTQYF,TGCAGTGCTAGAGATCCCTCGGGGGCCCTCACAGATACGCAGTATTTT
few,-,TRBV12-3/TRBV12-4,TRBJ2-1,CASRIWGGASYNEQFF,TGTGCCAGCAGGATCTGGGGGGGGGCCTCCTACAATGAGCAGTTCTTC
-,TRBD1,TRBV5-1,TRBJ2-2,CASSLTGQGILSTGELFF,TGCGCCAGCAGCTTAACAGGACAGGGAATCCTGAGCACCGGGGAGCTGTTTTTT